This entry concerns a single T cell receptor (beta chain). Its specificity is not known. This entry belongs to a study of breast tumors, draining lymph nodes, adjacent tissues. Broader study findings: The lymph node origin of tumor T cells was framed as consistent with a hypothesis, not demonstrated.

The lymph nodes were axillary draining lymph nodes from breast cancer patients. This CDR3 has 15 amino acids. CDR1 and CDR2 (germline): LGHDT, YNNKEL (reference sequence). V was trimmed by 0 bases and J by 7 bases, leaving 13 bases between them. TCRdb redid the calling of the multiplex PCR reads with MiXCR, one entry per CDR3 protein. Here the sample spans over 250,000 distinct CDR3 sequences, 30% being singletons. The source is a female donor with breast cancer. Some clones in this sample may be carry-over from other donors' samples. The specimen sequenced was axillary lymph node tissue. The chain uses TRBV3-1 and TRBJ2-1; D remains unclear. This chain's CDR3 is CASSQEPLVGNEQFF. Written as DNA, the CDR3 is TGTGCCAGCAGCCAAGAACCCCTGGTAGGAAATGAGCAGTTCTTC.